This TCR beta chain was captured by sequencing in a study of PD-1 blockade in classical Hodgkin lymphoma. The repertoire was sequenced with immunoSEQ multiplex PCR; TCRdb's copy has only in-frame clones and lacks some. The table shows about 21,000 clones, with roughly 94% occurring only once. Note on this clone: Its antigen is as yet unknown.

Regarding time point: newly diagnosed, previously untreated cHL patient sample. The study, taken as a whole, reports: Reported findings placed baseline TCR diversity lower in newly diagnosed patients (compared with healthy donors).

This CDR3 comprises 16 residues. In germline, CDR1 is SGHKS, CDR2 YYEKEE (reference sequence). The V and J ends lost 0 bases and 5 bases, in that order; junction bases with no gene match: 6. Sample: peripheral blood mononuclear cells (PBMCs). This sequence originates from a human donor with classical Hodgkin lymphoma. V gene TRBV5-5 combines with J gene TRBJ2-2; 8 positions match TRBD2. The CDR3 DNA reads TGTGCCAGCAGCTTGGCTGGGACTAGAGGTACCGGGGAGCTGTTTTTT. It encodes CASSLAGTRGTGELFF.